The rows below give T cell receptor beta chains drawn from one sample of a study of early T cells in non-severe SARS-CoV-2 infection. MiXCR was run by TCRdb on the 5' RACE reads, yielding one entry per CDR3 protein. The sample records around 82,000 distinct CDR3 sequences, about 15% being singletons. What was sequenced was whole blood. The origin of the receptors is an adult who was a healthcare worker with PCR-confirmed SARS-CoV-2 infection or an uninfected control (not recorded which). Both conserved end residues are part of each CDR3. The order of the fields is J gene, D gene, V gene, clone size, CDR3 DNA, CDR3 protein. D genes are given only for firm matches. Expanded clones are given a class, and other clones once, few, many or no size at all.

TRBJ2-2 | . | TRBV9 | . | TGTGCCAGCAGCGTTACCCCCAGGGCGAGCACCGGGGAGCTGTTTTTT | CASSVTPRASTGELFF
TRBJ2-3 | TRBD2 | TRBV9 | few | TGTGCCAGCAGCGCTCTAGCGGGGCGCACAGATACGCAGTATTTT | CASSALAGRTDTQYF
TRBJ2-5 | . | TRBV7-2 | . | TGTGCCAGCAGCTTAGTCGCGGGGGCGAGCCAAGAGACCCAGTACTTC | CASSLVAGASQETQYF
TRBJ1-5 | . | TRBV20-1 | . | TGCAGTGCGATTCGGGGTAAATGGGATCAGCCCCAGCATTTT | CSAIRGKWDQPQHF
TRBJ2-2 | . | TRBV3-1 | many | TGTGCCAGCAGCCAAAGTGGGGGCACCGGGGAGCTGTTTTTT | CASSQSGGTGELFF
TRBJ1-1 | . | TRBV13 | few | TGTGCCAGCATTTCGAATGGTCTCGGGTCCACTGAAGCTTTCTTT | CASISNGLGSTEAFF
TRBJ1-1 | . | TRBV6-1 | few | TGTGCCAGCAGTGAAGCGTTTAGGGCCGTCGCTGAAGCTTTCTTT | CASSEAFRAVAEAFF
TRBJ2-3 | . | TRBV3-1 | few | TGTGCCAGCAGCCAATTGGTCGTCGAGGGTACGCAGTATTTT | CASSQLVVEGTQYF
TRBJ2-1 | TRBD1 | TRBV2 | . | TGTGCCAGCAGTGATCGGACAGGGCGAAATGAGCAGTTCTTC | CASSDRTGRNEQFF
TRBJ1-4 | . | TRBV27 | . | TGTGCCAGCAGTCGCAGTTCCGCAACTAATGAAAAACTGTTTTTT | CASSRSSATNEKLFF
TRBJ1-4 | TRBD1 | TRBV29-1 | . | TGCAGCGTCCGGGACAGGCAATATGAAAAACTGTTTTTT | CSVRDRQYEKLFF
TRBJ2-2 | TRBD2 | TRBV7-3 | . | TGTGCCAGCAGCCATGGACTAGCGGGGGTCGAGAACACCGGGGAGCTGTTTTTT | CASSHGLAGVENTGELFF
TRBJ2-5 | . | TRBV5-5 | many | TGTGCCAGCAGCTTGCAGGAAGGGGCTGAAGAGACCCAGTACTTC | CASSLQEGAEETQYF